The clone carrying this TCR beta chain was observed at least ten times. These data belong to a study of Graves' ophthalmopathy and Graves' hyperthyroidism. Per the germline V gene, CDR1 is SEHNR and CDR2 is FQNEAQ (reference sequence). There are 16 residues in the CDR3. The V gene lost 5 bases and the J gene lost 9 bases, with 25 bases spanning the gap. Amplification of TCR beta CDR3 regions used RNA transcripts. Following a first-round RT-PCR that used HTBI primers, a second-round multiplex PCR was carried out. From the multiplex PCR reads, TCRdb called clonotypes with MiXCR, one entry per CDR3 protein. The table includes about 740,000 distinct CDR3 sequences, 40% detected once.

Sequenced sample: peripheral blood. The chain couples TRBV7-9 to TRBJ2-5, with D perhaps TRBD1 (5 bases). This TCR came from an adult man with Graves' ophthalmopathy. CDR3 region: CASSLERDSHRQSQYF. The DNA for the CDR3 is TGTGCCAGCAGCCTGGAGCGAGACAGCCACCGTCAGTCCCAGTACTTC.